These 22 T cell receptor beta chains share one sample of origin, sequenced in a study of cytomegalovirus exposure and HLA in healthy donors. The PCR employed 60 Vbeta primers together with 13 Jbeta primers. Clones were read by immunoSEQ multiplex PCR, and TCRdb kept only the in-frame ones, dropping some. This repertoire shows over 50,000 clones, approximately 71% found once; its top ten account for roughly 36%. Sequenced material: PBMCs. These receptors were obtained from a man between 35 and 55 years old in good health and CMV-seropositive.

This rearrangement joins TRBV5-1 to TRBJ2-1; 16 nucleotides align to TRBD2. The CDR3 sequence is 17 residues long. Germline V gene sequence: CDR1 SGHRS, CDR2 YFSETQ. V shed 0 bases, J shed 9 bases, and the junction held 6 bases outside the gene matches. In DNA, the CDR3 is TGCGCCAGCAGCTTGGAGGGGACTAGCGGGGGGGAGGGTGAGCAGTTCTTC. This codes for CASSLEGTSGGEGEQFF.

V and J are TRBV11-3 and TRBJ2-4; 9 bases are a match to TRBD1. The CDR3 length is 15 residues. Germline V gene data show CDR1 as SGHNT and CDR2 as YENEEA. Trimming took 5 bases from V and 7 from J; bases not matched to a gene: 9. The DNA for the CDR3 is TGTGCCAGCAGCGAGCAAGGACAGGGGTCTAACATTCAGTACTTC. This sequence encodes CASSEQGQGSNIQYF.

The gene calls are TRBV5-6 and TRBJ1-5; D is perhaps TRBD1 (6 bases). The germline V gene encodes CDR1 SGHDT and CDR2 YYEEEE. The germline V and J ends were trimmed by 1 base and 2 bases, with 13 bases remaining between them. The CDR3 totals 16 residues. CDR3 in amino acids: CASSLLAGAGNQPQHF. The CDR3, as DNA: TGTGCCAGCAGCTTGTTAGCAGGGGCGGGCAATCAGCCCCAGCATTTT.

CDR3 nucleotides: TGTGCCAGCAGTTTACAGGTTCCTGATGGCTACACCTTC. This gives the protein CASSLQVPDGYTF. The V and J genes are TRBV6-6 and TRBJ1-2; possible D gene TRBD1, 5 bases. V was shortened by 4 bases and J by 6 bases, with 12 bases between the two germline ends. This CDR3 region has 13 residues. Per germline, CDR1 MNHNY and CDR2 SVGAGI (reference sequence).

V is TRBV6-1 and J is TRBJ2-4; D is perhaps TRBD1 (6 bases). Germline loops: CDR1 MNHNS, CDR2 SASEGT. With 3 bases removed from V and 0 bases from J, the gap between germline ends came to 12 bases. The CDR3 contains 16 residues. This CDR3 is CASSEAQGLAKNIQYF. Here the CDR3 DNA reads TGTGCCAGCAGTGAGGCCCAGGGGCTAGCCAAAAACATTCAGTACTTC.

The table lists this clone with a few counts. The chain links TRBV7-2 to TRBJ2-5, with a tentative D call TRBD2 (6 bases). The CDR3 is 15 amino acids. V was shortened by 3 bases and J by 4 bases, with 15 bases between the two germline ends. Germline CDR1 SGHTA, CDR2 FQGNSA. CDR3 sequence (DNA): TGTGCCAGCAGCTTCCTGGGGGGTCTATTAGAGACCCAGTACTTC. Protein product: CASSFLGGLLETQYF.

DNA for the CDR3: TGTGCCAGCAGCTATGGGACAGGGGACAATGAGCAGTTCTTC. This encodes CASSYGTGDNEQFF. This chain links TRBV6-5 with TRBJ2-1, with TRBD1 matching over 10 bases. CDR3 length: 14 amino acids. The germline V gene has CDR1 MNHEY and CDR2 SVGAGI. V was pared by 6 bases and J by 5 bases, with 4 bases of the junction left unmatched.

The genes are TRBV4-3 and TRBJ2-3, with D maybe TRBD2 (7 bases). The germline CDR1 and CDR2 sequences are LGHNA and YSLEER. The length of the CDR3 is 19 residues. V gave up 3 bases and J gave up 2 bases, with 24 bases separating them. The CDR3 DNA reads as TGCGCCAGCAGCCAGGATACTTTTATAGGGGGGGCCCACACAGATACGCAGTATTTT. As protein: CASSQDTFIGGAHTDTQYF.

This clone has only a few counts. The chain has TRBV9 and TRBJ2-5; 9 positions match TRBD1. The CDR3 runs 15 residues. Germline CDR1 reads SGDLS; CDR2 reads YYNGEE. V shed 3 bases and J 5 bases; nucleotides not matched to a gene: 8. The CDR3 is CASSALTGGGETQYF. The CDR3 DNA follows: TGTGCCAGCAGCGCCCTCACAGGGGGCGGGGAGACCCAGTACTTC.

This clone has just a few counts. The genes are TRBV18 and TRBJ2-7; possibly TRBD1 for D (6 bases). The V gene's germline CDR1 is KGHSH and CDR2 LQKENI. Trimming took 4 bases from V and 4 from J, leaving 14 bases between them. The CDR3 spans 14 residues. The CDR3 here is CASSRSDRFYEQYF. In DNA, the CDR3 is TGTGCCAGCTCACGCAGTGACAGGTTTTACGAGCAGTACTTC.

The V gene is TRBV6-5, the J gene TRBJ1-2; 8 bases align to TRBD1. J lost 7 bases, V lost 2 bases, and 9 bases had no gene match. The germline V gene has CDR1 MNHEY and CDR2 SVGAGI. The CDR3 runs to 15 residues. In DNA form, the CDR3 reads TGTGCCAGCAGTTACGGGGGTCAGGGGGCGAGTGGCTACACCTTC. Its translation is CASSYGGQGASGYTF.

The chain links TRBV10-1 to TRBJ1-1; the D is unclear. V lost 3 bases and J lost 10, with 12 bases in between. Germline assignment: CDR1 WNHNN and CDR2 SYGVQD (reference sequence). The CDR3 runs 12 residues. The CDR3 nucleotides read TGCGCCAGCAGTGAAGGCGGGTCCAGAGCTTTCTTT. Protein: CASSEGGSRAFF.

The chain is built from TRBV10-3 and TRBJ2-7, with TRBD1 as a possible D gene (5 bases). The CDR3 has 14 residues. Germline V gives CDR1 ENHRY, CDR2 SYGVKD. V lost 5 bases and J 2 bases, leaving 13 bases between the germline ends. CDR3: CAISPQGTPYEQYF. In nucleotides, the CDR3 is TGTGCCATCAGTCCCCAGGGAACCCCCTACGAGCAGTACTTC.

The V and J genes are TRBV4-1 and TRBJ1-4; perhaps TRBD1 as D (6 bases). The CDR3 sequence is 14 residues long. Trimming took off 2 bases at V and 8 bases at J, with 12 bases between the two ends. The germline CDR1 and CDR2 sequences are MGHRA and YSYEKL. CDR3: CASSQSTGWEKLFF. The CDR3 bases are TGCGCCAGCAGCCAATCGACAGGATGGGAAAAACTGTTTTTT.

The rearrangement joins TRBV25-1 to TRBJ1-3, with D tentatively TRBD1 (6 bases). The V gene lost 0 bases and the J gene lost 6 bases, with 15 bases spanning the gap. Germline CDR1 MGHDK, CDR2 SYGVNS. This CDR3 comprises 16 residues. The CDR3 region is CASSEYTPRGKNTIYF. The CDR3 DNA is TGTGCCAGCAGTGAATATACACCCAGGGGTAAAAACACCATATATTTT.

The chain employs TRBV5-8 and TRBJ1-2; weak D call: TRBD1 (6 bases). Germline V gene lookup returns CDR1 SGHTS and CDR2 YDEGEE. There are 14 residues in the CDR3. V lost 5 bases, J lost 4 bases, and 15 bases lay in between. CDR3 nucleotide sequence: TGTGCCAGCAGTTTCACAGGGTCCTCCTATGGCTACACCTTC. The encoded protein is CASSFTGSSYGYTF.

In its sample, this clone was seen once. The chain employs TRBV2 and TRBJ1-1; TRBD1 matches 7 bases. The germline V gene encodes CDR1 SNHLY and CDR2 FYNNEI. This CDR3 is 12 amino acids long. The V and J ends lost 4 bases and 6 bases, in that order; junction bases with no gene match: 2. CDR3: CASSGDRSEAFF. The CDR3 DNA sequence: TGTGCCAGCAGTGGGGACAGATCTGAAGCTTTCTTT.

V and J are TRBV5-1 and TRBJ2-7, with 9 bases lining up with TRBD1. Losses at the gene ends were 0 bases for V and 7 bases for J; bases not matched to a gene: 14. CDR1 is SGHRS, CDR2 YFSETQ, per germline. This CDR3 is 17 amino acids long. CDR3 in amino acids: CASSLEGTGYGNSEQYF. The CDR3, as DNA: TGCGCCAGCAGCTTGGAGGGGACAGGGTATGGGAATTCGGAGCAGTACTTC.

This clone was picked up a small number of times. The chain is built from TRBV6-1 and TRBJ1-5; D not certain. The CDR3 runs to 15 residues. Germline CDR1 MNHNS, CDR2 SASEGT. V was shortened by 6 bases and J by 4 bases, with 16 bases between the two germline ends. The CDR3 spells CASSLPGRANQPQHF. The DNA of the CDR3 is TGTGCCAGCAGCCTTCCCGGGCGGGCTAATCAGCCCCAGCATTTT.

The chain combines TRBV2 with TRBJ2-7; D perhaps matches TRBD2 (5 bases). This CDR3 is built from 13 residues. Trimming pared 7 bases from V and 2 bases from J, leaving 12 bases between. Germline values: CDR1 SNHLY, CDR2 FYNNEI. DNA of the CDR3: TGTGCCAGCACCGAGGGAAATACCTACGAGCAGTACTTC. Amino acids: CASTEGNTYEQYF.

Comments on this clone: Compared with germline, one end of the junction differs, possibly owing to a read error. The rearrangement links TRBV5-8 to TRBJ1-1; 9 bases agree with TRBD1. The germline V gene has CDR1 SGHTS and CDR2 YDEGEE. The CDR3 contains 16 residues. The CDR3 coding sequence is TGTGCCAGCAGATTGGACAGGGGAAGTAGGAACACTGAAGCTTTCTTT. Amino acids: CASRLDRGSRNTEAFF.

This rearrangement joins TRBV6-5 to TRBJ2-3; the D is unclear. V lost 6 bases and J 0 bases, leaving 4 bases between the germline ends. Germline CDR1 reads MNHEY; CDR2 reads SVGAGI. CDR3 length: 12 residues. The CDR3 protein is CASRSSTDTQYF. The CDR3 bases are TGTGCCAGCAGGTCTAGCACAGATACGCAGTATTTT.